What follows are 28 T cell receptor beta chains derived from one specimen sequenced in a study of identical twins. TCRdb re-called the 5' RACE reads with MiXCR, one entry per CDR3 protein. The sample consists of just over 450,000 distinct CDR3 sequences, 11% to 15% of them appearing once. These same data were also listed under a study on yellow fever vaccine responses in identical twins.

The sample consisted of CD4+ T cells sorted from blood. Receptors originate from a woman between 18 and 29 years old in good health.

This clonotype was observed many times. The chain uses TRBV24-1 and TRBJ2-1, with D tentatively TRBD2 (6 bases). Germline values: CDR1 KGHDR, CDR2 SFDVKD. The V and J ends lost 0 bases and 9 bases respectively, with 8 bases between them. This CDR3 is 13 amino acids long. The CDR3 loop is CATSDLGGIEQFF. The CDR3 coding sequence is TGTGCCACCAGTGATTTGGGAGGGATTGAGCAGTTCTTC.

The sample holds a few counts of this clonotype. The chain uses TRBV4-3 and TRBJ2-1; 9 nucleotides match TRBD2. With 1 base clipped from V and 9 bases from J, the junction kept 10 bases outside the gene matches. This CDR3 comprises 16 residues. CDR1 and CDR2 from the germline V gene are LGHNA and YSLEER. The CDR3 region has the DNA TGCGCCAGCAGCCAAGTGGCGGCGGGAGGGCCGCTTGAGCAGTTCTTC. Translating gives CASSQVAAGGPLEQFF.

This clonotype came up many times. The rearrangement joins TRBV7-2 to TRBJ2-6, with D unclear. The CDR3 length is 12 residues. CDR1 is SGHTA and CDR2 is FQGNSA in the germline V gene. V lost 4 bases and J lost 2, with 0 bases in between. The CDR3: CASSSGANVLTF. The CDR3 nucleotides read TGTGCCAGCAGCTCTGGGGCCAACGTCCTGACTTTC.

The genes are TRBV3-1 and TRBJ2-7; TRBD1 is a possible D gene (5 bases). Germline V gene lookup returns CDR1 LGHDT and CDR2 YNNKEL (reference sequence). The CDR3 covers 15 residues. V dropped 4 bases and J dropped 4 bases, with 17 bases sitting between them. The CDR3 DNA reads as TGTGCCAGCAGCCGGACAACAGGCCCTGGATACGAGCAGTACTTC. Translated: CASSRTTGPGYEQYF.

This clonotype was counted between two and nine times. The chain carries TRBV12-3 or TRBV12-4 and TRBJ2-7; 10 bases agree with TRBD2. The CDR3 has 14 amino acids. V trimming: 7 bases; J trimming: 0 bases; junction bases outside the gene matches: 3. The DNA for the CDR3 is TGTGCCAGCACCCCTAGCGGGAGCTCCTACGAGCAGTACTTC. Translated, it gives CASTPSGSSYEQYF.

This clonotype was picked up a small number of times. The chain links TRBV5-6 to TRBJ1-5; D is unclear. The CDR3 is 15 amino acids. Germline V CDR1 and CDR2: SGHDT, YYEEEE. Trimming removed 4 bases from V and 0 bases from J, with 11 bases in between. This CDR3 reads CASSPMPGSNQPQHF. The CDR3 DNA sequence: TGTGCCAGCAGCCCAATGCCCGGTAGCAATCAGCCCCAGCATTTT.

This clonotype was picked up a small number of times. The J gene is TRBJ2-1, the V gene TRBV6-2 or TRBV6-3; 12 nucleotides align to TRBD1. The ends lost 4 bases at V and 6 bases at J; junction bases unmatched: 4. Germline CDR1 and CDR2: MNHEY and SVGEGT. This CDR3 is built from 15 residues. CDR3 amino acids: CASSWGTGGVNEQFF. The CDR3 DNA follows: TGTGCCAGCAGTTGGGGGACAGGGGGCGTCAATGAGCAGTTCTTC.

This clonotype was found a few times. V gene TRBV5-1 combines with J gene TRBJ2-1; D possibly corresponds to TRBD1 (6 bases). The CDR3 loop spans 15 amino acids. Between the trimmed V and J ends, which lost 0 bases and 6 bases, there was a span of 13 bases. Germline V gene sequence: CDR1 SGHRS, CDR2 YFSETQ. This CDR3 reads CASSLEGTWFNEQFF. The CDR3 coding sequence is TGCGCCAGCAGCTTGGAAGGGACATGGTTCAATGAGCAGTTCTTC.

This clonotype occurred a few times. This chain connects TRBV28 to TRBJ2-7; maybe TRBD2 (6 bases). Trimming removed 1 base at V and 1 base at J, with 11 bases between. Germline V gene lookup returns CDR1 MDHEN and CDR2 SYDVKM. CDR3 length: 15 amino acids. CDR3 residues: CASSLSTAGSYEQYF. The CDR3 DNA follows: TGTGCCAGCAGTTTATCCACGGCGGGGTCCTACGAGCAGTACTTC.

This clonotype was detected a few times. The chain employs TRBV3-1 and TRBJ1-1; D is unresolved. Germline V gene lookup returns CDR1 LGHDT and CDR2 YNNKEL (reference sequence). V was cut by 0 bases and J by 8 bases, with 10 bases left in between. This CDR3 has 13 residues. The CDR3 DNA sequence: TGTGCCAGCAGCCAAGATGTAAACGTAGAAGCTTTCTTT. Residues: CASSQDVNVEAFF. The variable domain in full, completed from reference TRBV3-1 and TRBJ1-1, reads DTAVSQTPKYLVTQMGNDKSIKCEQNLGHDTMYWYKQDSKKFLKIMFSYNNKELIINETVPNRFSPKSPDKAHLNLHINSLELGDSAVYFCASSQDVNVEAFFGQGTRLTVV.

In its sample, this clonotype was seen many times. The rearrangement joins TRBV4-3 to TRBJ2-1, with 7 nucleotides matching TRBD2. Germline assignment: CDR1 LGHNA and CDR2 YSLEER. The CDR3 spans 17 residues. V was clipped by 0 bases and J by 4 bases; unmatched bases: 9. The CDR3 is CASSQDLGGSMYNEQFF. Written as DNA, the CDR3 is TGCGCCAGCAGCCAAGATCTGGGCGGGAGTATGTACAATGAGCAGTTCTTC.

This clonotype has more than one count but fewer than ten. The CDR3 region is CASSWRTGNTGELFF. The CDR3 nucleotides read TGTGCCAGCAGTTGGAGGACAGGGAACACCGGGGAGCTGTTTTTT. This chain joins TRBV12-3 or TRBV12-4 and TRBJ2-2, with 7 bases identical to TRBD1. V was pared by 4 bases and J by 1 base, with 3 bases of the junction left unmatched. CDR3 length: 15 amino acids.

This clonotype was seen a handful of times. The V gene is TRBV2, the J gene TRBJ2-3; D may be TRBD1 (6 bases). The V end was cut by 3 bases, the J end by 3 bases, with 19 bases between. The V gene's germline CDR1 is SNHLY and CDR2 FYNNEI. This CDR3 comprises 17 residues. The CDR3, as DNA: TGTGCCAGCAGTGACATCCGGACCTCCCAGGGGACAGATACGCAGTATTTT. As protein: CASSDIRTSQGTDTQYF.

The chain carries TRBV7-9 and TRBJ2-1, with 7 bases identical to TRBD2. Germline V gene sequence: CDR1 SEHNR, CDR2 FQNEAQ (reference sequence). This CDR3 has 17 residues. Germline trimming cut 5 bases from V and 3 bases from J; bases unmatched to any gene: 13. The CDR3 here is CASSPLVSLANYNEQFF. The DNA of the CDR3 is TGTGCCAGCAGCCCCTTAGTGTCACTAGCGAACTACAATGAGCAGTTCTTC.

This sequence joins TRBV10-3 and TRBJ2-1; D perhaps matches TRBD1 (5 bases). The length of the CDR3 is 13 residues. Germline V lookup: CDR1 ENHRY, CDR2 SYGVKD. The V end was cut by 4 bases, the J end by 8 bases, with 12 bases between. The CDR3 nucleotides are TGTGCCATCAGTGTAGGGGTTGTAGATGAGCAGTTCTTC. The encoded protein is CAISVGVVDEQFF.

This clonotype was detected ten times or more. This sequence joins TRBV12-3 or TRBV12-4 and TRBJ2-7; D remains ambiguous. Trimming shortened V by 3 bases and J by 3 bases, and 12 bases separated the two germline ends. The CDR3 has 14 residues. CDR3 DNA sequence: TGTGCCAGCAGTTTTAGTCCCAGGTACTACGAGCAGTACTTC. This encodes CASSFSPRYYEQYF.

The chain is built from TRBV25-1 and TRBJ2-1; D unclear. The germline CDR1 and CDR2 sequences are MGHDK and SYGVNS. The germline V and J ends were trimmed by 10 bases and 0 bases, with 16 bases remaining between them. The CDR3 sequence is 15 residues long. The CDR3 spells CATSRAERSYNEQFF. The CDR3 coding sequence is TGTGCCACCTCAAGAGCTGAACGCTCCTACAATGAGCAGTTCTTC.

This clonotype was detected only a few times. The rearrangement links TRBV5-1 to TRBJ2-5; 7 nucleotides agree with TRBD1. V was clipped by 0 bases and J by 2 bases; unmatched bases: 4. This CDR3 contains 15 residues. Germline assignment: CDR1 SGHRS and CDR2 YFSETQ. Written as DNA, the CDR3 is TGCGCCAGCAGCTTGGGGGACAGAAAGCAAGAGACCCAGTACTTC. Translated: CASSLGDRKQETQYF.

The chain employs TRBV27 and TRBJ1-5, with 8 bases identical to TRBD1. J lost 5 bases, V lost 8 bases, and 20 bases had no gene match. The CDR3 is made up of 18 amino acids. In germline, CDR1 is MNHEY, CDR2 SMNVEV (reference sequence). This CDR3 is CASLTPIQDRGGYQPQHF. The DNA of the CDR3 is TGTGCCAGCCTCACACCTATCCAAGACAGGGGAGGTTATCAGCCCCAGCATTTT.

This chain joins TRBV29-1 and TRBJ2-3; 7 positions match TRBD2. Germline values: CDR1 SQVTM, CDR2 ANQGSEA. V gave up 4 bases and J gave up 1 base; unmatched junction bases: 8. This CDR3 comprises 15 residues. DNA of the CDR3: TGCAGCGTTGTGCCAGCGGGGTTGGGCACAGATACGCAGTATTTT. Residues: CSVVPAGLGTDTQYF.

The chain joins TRBV28 to TRBJ2-2, with 12 nucleotides matching TRBD2. The CDR3 sequence is 15 residues long. Per germline, CDR1 MDHEN and CDR2 SYDVKM. J lost 7 bases, V lost 7 bases, and 7 bases had no gene match. The CDR3 reads CASTPSGRGYGELFF. The CDR3 DNA follows: TGTGCCAGCACGCCTAGCGGGAGGGGTTACGGGGAGCTGTTTTTT.

J is TRBJ2-1 and V is TRBV20-1, with a tentative D call TRBD2 (7 bases). Germline lookup yields CDR1 DFQATT and CDR2 SNEGSKA (reference sequence). V lost 6 bases and J lost 0, with 15 bases in between. The CDR3 contains 15 residues. The CDR3 loop is CSARSGTLSYNEQFF. The DNA for the CDR3 is TGCAGTGCCAGAAGCGGGACACTCTCCTACAATGAGCAGTTCTTC.

This clonotype occurred many times. The V call is TRBV3-1, the J call TRBJ2-1; 9 bases align to TRBD2. Germline loops: CDR1 LGHDT, CDR2 YNNKEL (reference sequence). The CDR3 loop spans 16 amino acids. V was clipped by 1 base and J by 5 bases; unmatched bases: 6. DNA for the CDR3: TGTGCCAGCAGCCAAGGCGGTAGCGGGGGACACAATGAGCAGTTCTTC. Encoded protein: CASSQGGSGGHNEQFF.

This chain uses TRBV14 with TRBJ1-1, with 7 bases fitting TRBD1. The CDR3 extends over 15 amino acids. Germline V gives CDR1 SGHDN, CDR2 FVKESK. Trimming took 3 bases from V and 0 from J; bases not matched to a gene: 4. CDR3 bases: TGTGCCAGCAGCCACTCAGGGGGACTGAACACTGAAGCTTTCTTT. Protein: CASSHSGGLNTEAFF.

There are many counts of this clonotype. This chain joins TRBV7-9 and TRBJ2-7; 9 bases align to TRBD1. Per germline, CDR1 SEHNR and CDR2 FQNEAQ (reference sequence). The junction had 5 bases not matched to a gene; V was cut back by 5 bases and J by 6 bases. This CDR3 is built from 13 residues. This chain's CDR3 is CASSPGQGGEQYF. In DNA, the CDR3 is TGTGCCAGCAGCCCGGGACAGGGAGGCGAGCAGTACTTC.

This clonotype was detected ten times or more. The chain has TRBV5-1 and TRBJ2-7; 10 nucleotides align to TRBD1. The CDR3 sequence is 16 residues long. The J segment lost 0 bases and the V segment lost 4 bases, leaving 7 bases of the junction unmatched. Germline assignment: CDR1 SGHRS and CDR2 YFSETQ. Written as DNA, the CDR3 is TGCGCCAGCAGCCCCTCCGGGACAGGGGCCTCCTACGAGCAGTACTTC. Encoded protein: CASSPSGTGASYEQYF.

Only a few counts were recorded for this clonotype. The rearrangement joins TRBV12-3 or TRBV12-4 to TRBJ2-2, with D hard to call. Trimming took 3 bases from V and 0 from J, leaving 11 bases between them. This CDR3 spans 16 amino acids. The CDR3 DNA is TGTGCCAGCAGTTTTTATTTTGGGACGAACACCGGGGAGCTGTTTTTT. It is translated as CASSFYFGTNTGELFF.

This chain joins TRBV20-1 and TRBJ2-7; a weak D match, TRBD1 (6 bases). This CDR3 contains 14 residues. Germline-derived CDR1 and CDR2 are DFQATT and SNEGSKA (reference sequence). Between the trimmed V and J ends, which lost 4 bases and 1 base, there was a span of 14 bases. In nucleotides, the CDR3 is TGCAGTGCTAACCCAGGGGTAGTTTCCTACGAGCAGTACTTC. Its translation is CSANPGVVSYEQYF.